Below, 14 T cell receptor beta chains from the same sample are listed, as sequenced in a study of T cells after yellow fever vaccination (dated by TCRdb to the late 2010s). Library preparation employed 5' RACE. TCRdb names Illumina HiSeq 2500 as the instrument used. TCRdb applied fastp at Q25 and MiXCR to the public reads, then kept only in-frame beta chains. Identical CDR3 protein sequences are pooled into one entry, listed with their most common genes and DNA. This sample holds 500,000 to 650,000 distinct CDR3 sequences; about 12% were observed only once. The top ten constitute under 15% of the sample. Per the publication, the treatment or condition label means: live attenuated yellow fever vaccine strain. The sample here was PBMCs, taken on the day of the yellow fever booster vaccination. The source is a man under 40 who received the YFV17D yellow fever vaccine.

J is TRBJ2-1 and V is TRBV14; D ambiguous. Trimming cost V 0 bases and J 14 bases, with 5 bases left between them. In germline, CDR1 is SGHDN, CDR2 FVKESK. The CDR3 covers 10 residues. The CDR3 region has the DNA TGTGCCAGCAGCCAAGATCGGAAGTTCTTC. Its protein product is CASSQDRKFF.

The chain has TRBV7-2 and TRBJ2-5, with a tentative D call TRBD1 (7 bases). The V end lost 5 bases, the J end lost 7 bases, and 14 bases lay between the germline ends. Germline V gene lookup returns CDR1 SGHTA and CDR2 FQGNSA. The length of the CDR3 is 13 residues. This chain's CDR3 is CASSQGDSSTQYF. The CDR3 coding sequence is TGTGCCAGCAGCCAGGGGGACTCCTCGACCCAGTACTTC.

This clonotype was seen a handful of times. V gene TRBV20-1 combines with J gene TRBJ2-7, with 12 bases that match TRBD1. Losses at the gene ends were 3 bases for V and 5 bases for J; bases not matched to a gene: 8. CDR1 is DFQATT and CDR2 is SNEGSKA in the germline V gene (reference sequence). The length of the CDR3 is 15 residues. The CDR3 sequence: CSASPRDRGLHEQYF. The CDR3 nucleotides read TGCAGTGCTAGTCCCCGGGACAGGGGGCTCCACGAGCAGTACTTC.

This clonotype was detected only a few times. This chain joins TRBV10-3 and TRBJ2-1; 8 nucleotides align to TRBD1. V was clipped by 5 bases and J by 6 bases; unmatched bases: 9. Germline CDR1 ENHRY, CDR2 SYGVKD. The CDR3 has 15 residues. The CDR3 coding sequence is TGTGCCATCAGTACGGACAGGGTGGATCTCAATGAGCAGTTCTTC. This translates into CAISTDRVDLNEQFF.

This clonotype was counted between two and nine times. Here the CDR3 DNA reads TGTGCCAGCAGCCAAGGCGGGGGCCAGTACTTC. This gives the protein CASSQGGGQYF. The chain links TRBV14 to TRBJ2-5; TRBD2 agrees at 7 bases. With 1 base clipped from V and 10 bases from J, the junction kept 0 bases outside the gene matches. Per the germline V gene, CDR1 is SGHDN and CDR2 is FVKESK. The CDR3 runs 11 residues.

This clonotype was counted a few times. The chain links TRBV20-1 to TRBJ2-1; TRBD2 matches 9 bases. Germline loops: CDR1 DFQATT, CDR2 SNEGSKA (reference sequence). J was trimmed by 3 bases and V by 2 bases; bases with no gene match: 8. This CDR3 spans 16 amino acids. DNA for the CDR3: TGCAGTGCTAGATTACATAGCGGGAGACTCTACAATGAGCAGTTCTTC. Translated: CSARLHSGRLYNEQFF.

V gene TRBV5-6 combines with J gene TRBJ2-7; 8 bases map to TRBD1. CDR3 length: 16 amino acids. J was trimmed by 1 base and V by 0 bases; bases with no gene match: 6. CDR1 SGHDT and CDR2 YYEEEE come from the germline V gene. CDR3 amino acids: CASSLAPGGISYEQYF. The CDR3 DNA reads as TGTGCCAGCAGCTTGGCCCCAGGGGGCATATCCTACGAGCAGTACTTC.

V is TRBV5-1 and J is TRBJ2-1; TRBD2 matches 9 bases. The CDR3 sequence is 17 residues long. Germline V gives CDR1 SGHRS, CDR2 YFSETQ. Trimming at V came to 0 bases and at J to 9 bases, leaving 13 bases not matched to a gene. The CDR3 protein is CASSLAGAGGHAGEQFF. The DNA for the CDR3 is TGCGCCAGCAGCTTGGCCGGAGCGGGAGGTCATGCCGGTGAGCAGTTCTTC.

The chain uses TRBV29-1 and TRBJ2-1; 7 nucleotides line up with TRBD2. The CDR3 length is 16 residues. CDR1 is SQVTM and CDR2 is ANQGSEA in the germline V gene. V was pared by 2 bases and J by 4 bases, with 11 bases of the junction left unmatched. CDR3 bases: TGCAGCGTTGAACACCCGGACGGGGGAGGGTACAATGAGCAGTTCTTC. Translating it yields CSVEHPDGGGYNEQFF.

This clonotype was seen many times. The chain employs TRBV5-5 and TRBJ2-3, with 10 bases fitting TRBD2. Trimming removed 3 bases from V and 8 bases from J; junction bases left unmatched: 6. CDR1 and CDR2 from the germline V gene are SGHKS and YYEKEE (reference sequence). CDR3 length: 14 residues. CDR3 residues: CASSSLAGAPTQYF. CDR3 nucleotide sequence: TGTGCCAGCAGCTCCCTAGCGGGGGCCCCTACGCAGTATTTT.

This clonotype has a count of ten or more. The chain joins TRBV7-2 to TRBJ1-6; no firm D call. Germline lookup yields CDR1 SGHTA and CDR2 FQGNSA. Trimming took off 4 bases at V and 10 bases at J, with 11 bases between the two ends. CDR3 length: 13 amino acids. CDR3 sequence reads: CASSSTPDSPLHF. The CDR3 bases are TGTGCCAGCAGCTCCACGCCGGACTCACCCCTCCACTTT.

CDR3 nucleotide sequence: TGTGCCAGCACGGCGGGTCTCTCCTACGAGCAGTACTTC. Its translation is CASTAGLSYEQYF. The chain recombines TRBV6-6 with TRBJ2-7, with D tentatively TRBD2 (5 bases). The CDR3 length is 13 residues. V was shortened by 7 bases and J by 0 bases, with 10 bases between the two germline ends. The V gene's germline CDR1 is MNHNY and CDR2 SVGAGI (reference sequence).

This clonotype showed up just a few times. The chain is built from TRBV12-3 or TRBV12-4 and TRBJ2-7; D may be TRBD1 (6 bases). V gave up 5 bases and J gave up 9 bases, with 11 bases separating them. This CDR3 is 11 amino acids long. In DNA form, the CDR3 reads TGTGCCAGCAGTCAAGGGGGATCGCAGTACTTC. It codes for CASSQGGSQYF.

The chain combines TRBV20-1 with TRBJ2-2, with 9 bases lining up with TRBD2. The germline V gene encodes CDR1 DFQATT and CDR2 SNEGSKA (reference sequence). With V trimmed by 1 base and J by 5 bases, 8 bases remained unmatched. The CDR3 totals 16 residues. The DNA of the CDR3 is TGCAGTGCTAGAGCCCCAGGGACTAGCCAAACCGGGGAGCTGTTTTTT. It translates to CSARAPGTSQTGELFF.